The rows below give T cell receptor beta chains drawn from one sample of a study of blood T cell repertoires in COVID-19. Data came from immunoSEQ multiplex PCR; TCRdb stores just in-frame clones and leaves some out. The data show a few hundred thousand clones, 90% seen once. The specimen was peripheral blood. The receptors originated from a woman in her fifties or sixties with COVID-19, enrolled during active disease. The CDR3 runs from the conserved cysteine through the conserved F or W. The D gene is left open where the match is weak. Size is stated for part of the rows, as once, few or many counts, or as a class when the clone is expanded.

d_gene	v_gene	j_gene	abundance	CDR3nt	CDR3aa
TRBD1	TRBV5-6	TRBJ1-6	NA	TGTGCCAGCAGCTTAGGGGGGACAGGGGGCCTACTTTCACCCCTCCACTTT	CASSLGGTGGLLSPLHF
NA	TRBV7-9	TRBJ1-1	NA	TGTGCCAGCAGCCCGTGGACAGTGAACACTGAAGCTTTCTTT	CASSPWTVNTEAFF
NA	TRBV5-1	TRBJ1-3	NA	TGCGCCAGCAGCTTGTGGACAGCAGGGTCCGCCATATATTTT	CASSLWTAGSAIYF
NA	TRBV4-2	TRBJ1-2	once	TGTGCCAGCAGCCAAGAAGTTTCCGGGTTGGGCTACACCTTC	CASSQEVSGLGYTF
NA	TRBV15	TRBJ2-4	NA	TGTGCCACCAGCCGGCAGGAAGGGGACATTCAGTACTTC	CATSRQEGDIQYF
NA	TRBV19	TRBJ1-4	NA	TGTGCCAGTAGGGCCCGAATAAACCTGAATGAAAAACTGTTTTTT	CASRARINLNEKLFF
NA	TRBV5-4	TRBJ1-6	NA	TGTGCCAGCAGCCGTGGCCGACGGGACAATAATTCACCCCTCCACTTT	CASSRGRRDNNSPLHF
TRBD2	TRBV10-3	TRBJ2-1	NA	TGTGCCATCAGGGGAATGGGCGGGGGGTTATCTGAGCAGTTCTTC	CAIRGMGGGLSEQFF
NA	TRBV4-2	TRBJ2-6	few	TGTGCCAGCAGCCAAGATTACTCTGGGGCCAACGTCCTGACTTTC	CASSQDYSGANVLTF
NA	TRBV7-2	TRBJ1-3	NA	TGTGCCAGCAGCTCACAGGACTCTGGAAACACCATATATTTT	CASSSQDSGNTIYF
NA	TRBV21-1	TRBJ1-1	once	TGTGCCAGCAGCATTCCCCGGGACAGGGATTCTCGGTCGAACACTGAAGCTTTCTTT	CASSIPRDRDSRSNTEAFF
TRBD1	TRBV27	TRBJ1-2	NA	TGTGCCAGCAGCACCGGGGCACCGGGACAGGGGTATGGCTACACCTTC	CASSTGAPGQGYGYTF
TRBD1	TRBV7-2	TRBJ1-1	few	TGTGCCAGCACCCACACAGGGGGACAAGCTGAAGCTTTCTTT	CASTHTGGQAEAFF
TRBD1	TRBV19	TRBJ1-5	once	TGTGCCAGCAGAATGGGACAGAATAGCAATCAGCCCCAGCATTTT	CASRMGQNSNQPQHF
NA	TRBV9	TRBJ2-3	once	TGTGCCAGCAGCGCCGCCGGGGATACGCAGTATTTT	CASSAAGDTQYF
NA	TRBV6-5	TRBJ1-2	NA	TGTGCCAGCAGTTACAGCGGGATGGGGAGGTATGGCTACACCTTC	CASSYSGMGRYGYTF
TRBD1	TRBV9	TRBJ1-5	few	TGTGCCAGCAAGGTCCGGTACAGGGGCTCTTTGCGGAGCAATCAGCCCCAGCATTTT	CASKVRYRGSLRSNQPQHF
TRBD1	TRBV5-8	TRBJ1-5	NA	TGTGCCAGCAGCTCGACCGGGACAGGGACCTATCAGCCCCAGCATTTT	CASSSTGTGTYQPQHF
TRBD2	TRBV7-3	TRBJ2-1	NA	TGTGCCAGCAGCCCGACTAGCGGGGGGGACTACAATGAGCAGTTCTTC	CASSPTSGGDYNEQFF
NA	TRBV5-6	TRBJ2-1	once	TGTGCCTCGCTGGGCCTATACAATGAGCAGTTCTTC	CASLGLYNEQFF
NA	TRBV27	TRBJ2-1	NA	TGTGCCAGCAGTTCCCTGTTTAGCCCTGACTCCTACAATGAGCAGTTCTTC	CASSSLFSPDSYNEQFF
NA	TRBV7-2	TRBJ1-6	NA	TGTGCCAGCAGCTCCTACGCTACCGGGGGTTCACCCCTCCACTTT	CASSSYATGGSPLHF
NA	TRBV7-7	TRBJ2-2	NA	TGTGCTAGCAGCTTATATGAGTACACCGGGGAGCTGTTTTTT	CASSLYEYTGELFF
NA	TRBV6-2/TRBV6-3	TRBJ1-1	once	TGTGCCAGCAGTCGGGAAGAGGGAGCTTTCTTT	CASSREEGAFF
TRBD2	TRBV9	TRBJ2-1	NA	TGTGCCAGCAGCGTCGGGACTAGCGTATCCTACAATGAGCAGTTCTTC	CASSVGTSVSYNEQFF
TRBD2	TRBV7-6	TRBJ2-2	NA	TGTGCCAGCAGCTTAGAGGGTAGCGGGGGCCCTAACACCGGGGAGCTGTTTTTT	CASSLEGSGGPNTGELFF
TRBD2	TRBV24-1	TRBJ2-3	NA	TGTGCCACCAGTGATGGCGGGGGGGCCGTCACAGATACGCAGTATTTT	CATSDGGGAVTDTQYF
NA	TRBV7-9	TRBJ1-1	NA	TGTGCCAGCAGCTTTGGAGGCGAAGCTTTCTTT	CASSFGGEAFF
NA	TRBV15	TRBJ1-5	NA	TGTGCCACCAGCAGAGATGGGGGGGCTGGACAGCCCCAGCATTTT	CATSRDGGAGQPQHF
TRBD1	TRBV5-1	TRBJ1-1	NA	TGCGCCAGCAGATTGGGACAGGGCACTGAAGCTTTCTTT	CASRLGQGTEAFF
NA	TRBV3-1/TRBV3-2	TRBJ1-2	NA	TGTGCCAGCAGCCAGATAGGACAGCGAAGGGTCTATGGCTACACCTTC	CASSQIGQRRVYGYTF
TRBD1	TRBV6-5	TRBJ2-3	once	TGTGCCAGCAGGGGACAGCCTGGGGCAGATACGCAGTATTTT	CASRGQPGADTQYF
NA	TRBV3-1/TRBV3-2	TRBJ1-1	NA	TGTGCCAGCAGCCAAGATCTATTAAAGCGACGACAGACCATGAACACTGAAGCTTTCTTT	CASSQDLLKRRQTMNTEAFF
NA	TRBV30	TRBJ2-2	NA	TGTGCCTGGAGTGTATCTTCCGGGACTTACACCGGGGAGCTGTTTTTT	CAWSVSSGTYTGELFF
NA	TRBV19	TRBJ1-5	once	TGTGCCAGTACACAGTTAGTGGGCAATCAGCCCCAGCATTTT	CASTQLVGNQPQHF
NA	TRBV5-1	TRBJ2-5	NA	TGCGCCAGCAGCTGGGACTTGGAAGAGACCCAGTACTTC	CASSWDLEETQYF
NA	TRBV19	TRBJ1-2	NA	TGTGCCAGTAGTATCGGGCAGCGCCAGGGCTATGGCTACACCTTC	CASSIGQRQGYGYTF
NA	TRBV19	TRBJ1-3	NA	TGTGCCAGTAGTCGCCGGAGGCAGGGGACTGGAAACACCATATATTTT	CASSRRRQGTGNTIYF
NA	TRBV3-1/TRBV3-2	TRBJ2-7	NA	TGTGCCAGCAGCCAAGCGGGTTACGAGCAGTACTTC	CASSQAGYEQYF
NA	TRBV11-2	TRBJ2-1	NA	TGTGCCAGCAGCTTAGATCGTGCCACAGGGAAAAGGGACAATGAGCAGTTCTTC	CASSLDRATGKRDNEQFF
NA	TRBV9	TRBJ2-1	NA	TGTGCCAGCAGCGTAGGCAGTGAGCAGTTCTTC	CASSVGSEQFF
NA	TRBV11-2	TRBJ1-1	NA	TGTGCCAGCAGCCTAGGGGGAGTTTACACTGAAGCTTTCTTT	CASSLGGVYTEAFF
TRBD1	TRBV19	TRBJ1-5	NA	TGTGCCAGTTCCGGGACAGGGGGCAATCAGCCCCAGCATTTT	CASSGTGGNQPQHF
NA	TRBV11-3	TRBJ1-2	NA	TGTGCCAGCAGCTCCACGGGCGGGTTC	CASSSTGGF
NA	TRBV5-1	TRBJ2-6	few	TGCGCCAGCAGCCCGAAAAGGACATCCTCTGGGGCCAACGTCCTGACTTTC	CASSPKRTSSGANVLTF
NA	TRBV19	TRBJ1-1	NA	TGTGCCAGTAGTATTTTCGGCAGGCTGAACACTGAAGCTTTCTTT	CASSIFGRLNTEAFF
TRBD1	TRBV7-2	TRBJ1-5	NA	TGTGCCAGCAGCTTTTCCCCGGCAGGGGGTACTCAGCCCCAGCATTTT	CASSFSPAGGTQPQHF
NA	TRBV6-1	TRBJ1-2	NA	TGTGCCAGCAGTGAAGCGCTTCTCCCGGAACAGGGTTATGGCTACACCTTC	CASSEALLPEQGYGYTF
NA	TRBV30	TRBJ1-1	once	TGTGCCTGGAGTTATAAGGGGAACCCGGCTAAAGCTTTCTTT	CAWSYKGNPAKAFF
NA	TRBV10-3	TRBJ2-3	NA	TGTGCCATCAGTGGAACCGGGGGGATGGCGGGGGCCGGGTATACGCAGTATTTT	CAISGTGGMAGAGYTQYF
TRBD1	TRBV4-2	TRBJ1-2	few	TGTGCCAGCAGCCAAGAAGGGACAGGGGATAGCTATGGCTACACCTTC	CASSQEGTGDSYGYTF